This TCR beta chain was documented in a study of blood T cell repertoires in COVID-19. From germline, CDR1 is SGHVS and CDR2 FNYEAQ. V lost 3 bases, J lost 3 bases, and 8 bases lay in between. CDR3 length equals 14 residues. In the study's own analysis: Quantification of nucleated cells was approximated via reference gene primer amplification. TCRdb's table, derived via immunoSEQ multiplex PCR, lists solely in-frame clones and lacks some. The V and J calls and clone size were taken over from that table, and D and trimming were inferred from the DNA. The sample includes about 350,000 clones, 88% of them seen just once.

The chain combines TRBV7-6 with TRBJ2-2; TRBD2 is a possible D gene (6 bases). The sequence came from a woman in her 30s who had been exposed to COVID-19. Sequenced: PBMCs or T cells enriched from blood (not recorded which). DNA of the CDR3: TGTGCCAGCAGCTTTGGAGGGGACACCGGGGAGCTGTTTTTT. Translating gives CASSFGGDTGELFF.